Each of the 4 T cell receptor beta chains below was sequenced from the same sample in a study of T cells in Graves' hyperthyroidism and ophthalmopathy. TCR beta CDR3 region amplification was performed from RNA transcripts. HTBI primers were employed in a first-round RT-PCR of the TCR CDR3. TCRdb called the multiplex PCR reads again in MiXCR, with one record for every CDR3 protein. This table has some 690,000 distinct CDR3 sequences, around a sixth appearing once. The sequenced sample consisted of blood. The receptors here all came from a man aged 50 to 60 with Graves' hyperthyroidism.

This clonotype was counted at least ten times. V usage is TRBV6-1 and J usage is TRBJ2-2, with no clear D. Looked up from germline, CDR1 is MNHNS and CDR2 is SASEGT. V gave up 3 bases and J gave up 5 bases, with 7 bases separating them. The CDR3 is 13 amino acids. CDR3 amino acids: CASSESRTGELFF. Here the CDR3 DNA reads TGTGCCAGCAGTGAGAGCAGGACCGGGGAGCTGTTTTTT.

This clonotype was seen repeatedly, ten times or more. The V and J genes are TRBV28 and TRBJ2-3, with unresolved D. The germline V and J ends were trimmed by 1 base and 1 base, with 9 bases remaining between them. The CDR3 is 15 amino acids. CDR1 and CDR2 (germline): MDHEN, SYDVKM. For the CDR3, the DNA is TGTGCCAGCAGTTTATTGGCTCCTGGCACAGATACGCAGTATTTT. This sequence encodes CASSLLAPGTDTQYF. The whole variable domain, filled in from reference TRBV28 and TRBJ2-3, reads DVKVTQSSRYLVKRTGEKVFLECVQDMDHENMFWYRQDPGLGLRLIYFSYDVKMKEKGDIPEGYSVSREKKERFSLILESASTNQTSMYLCASSLLAPGTDTQYFGPGTRLTVL.

This clonotype was seen at least ten times. The V gene is TRBV28, the J gene TRBJ1-5, with D tentatively TRBD1 (6 bases). The germline V gene encodes CDR1 MDHEN and CDR2 SYDVKM. Trimming left V 8 bases short and J 0 bases short, with 14 bases between. This CDR3 is built from 15 residues. As DNA, the CDR3 is TGTGCCAGCTTCAGGGGATCTCTTAGCAATCAGCCCCAGCATTTT. The encoded protein is CASFRGSLSNQPQHF.

About this clonotype itself: A read error may be the cause here, since a much bigger clone is one base away. The rearrangement uses TRBV2 and TRBJ1-2; 9 bases match TRBD1. The CDR3 is 16 amino acids. Germline V gene data show CDR1 as SNHLY and CDR2 as FYNNEI. The CDR3 DNA reads TGTGCCGGCAGTGATGACAGGGGGACGCTAAACTATGGCTACACCTTC. This gives the protein CAGSDDRGTLNYGYTF.